This T cell receptor (beta chain) was profiled in a study of blood T cell repertoires in COVID-19 (TCRdb year 2020). The study in broad terms: The collaborator samples originated in the United States, Italy and Spain and spanned the acute and convalescent phases of COVID-19. The samples were drawn from two sources: the first 160 participants of the ongoing ImmuneRACE study, and over 950 subjects contributed by 6 global collaborators. The material from the prospective study consisted of cDNA or gDNA derived from T cells, B-cell-depleted T cells, or PBMCs. The dataset comprised deeply sampled blood TCRbeta repertoires from subjects exposed to, actively infected with, or recovered from COVID-19. Sample metadata almost always included a de-identified subject ID, COVID-19 status, age in years and sex. Where available, HLA class I and class II types were obtained from metadata supplied by the sample provider rather than from assay-based typing. The repertoires were released in a freely available public database meant as a resource for research on the immune response to SARS-CoV-2. The research as a whole found: How much clinical and demographic metadata was included differed by source and by participant, and the metadata was provided uncurated.

A second Seattle source provided samples from volunteer blood donors who had recovered from COVID-19. The collaborating institutions used their own protocols to collect whole blood in K2EDTA tubes. For TCRbeta analysis, collaborator samples were shipped as frozen whole blood, as isolated PBMCs, or as DNA extracted from either sample type. TCRbeta CDR3 regions were amplified from genomic DNA using the immunoSEQ Assay, a bias-controlled multiplex PCR. In the source study's methods: The number of nucleated cells in each sample was estimated by amplification of reference gene primers within the assay. To quantify the absolute abundance of each unique TCRbeta CDR3 rearrangement, sequence reads were collapsed and filtered. For each sample, productive Simpson clonality was calculated as the square root of Simpson's diversity index across productive rearrangements. What TCRdb holds here is the immuneACCESS table cut down to in-frame rearrangements. Part of the clones is not present; checked against another copy, under half of the missing clones reflect an unresolved V gene, and the others are unexplained. The V and J calls and clone size come from that table; D and trimming were worked out from the DNA. The sample has more than 250,000 clones on record, roughly 90% of them singletons. Nearly 6.5% of the sample is held by the ten biggest clonotypes.

This clone was seen just once. The target of this receptor is not known. Base quality data are lacking; no much larger clone is found one base away. This TCR came from a man younger than 30 who had recovered from COVID-19. Sequences were obtained from peripheral blood.

The CDR3 loop reads CASSIVDSSNQPQHF. The DNA sequence is given as TGTGCCAGTAGTATAGTGGACAGTAGTAATCAGCCCCAGCATTTT. The rearranged chain carries TRBV19 and TRBJ1-5; TRBD1 is a possible D gene, resting on 6 matching bases. V and J lose 1 base and 4 bases, and a span of 11 bases separates them. There are 15 amino acids in the CDR3, from cysteine to phenylalanine inclusive. Only CDR3 DNA remains: 45 bases, in frame from the first base. The germline V gene encodes CDR1 LNHDA and CDR2 SQIVND (reference sequence).